A selection of T cell receptor beta chains follows, all from one sample in a study of T-cell memory formation after mild COVID-19. Via MiXCR, TCRdb re-called the 5' RACE reads, giving one row per CDR3 protein. The table lists 350,000 or so distinct CDR3 sequences, around 21% of them singletons. Sequencing was done on a sample of PBMCs or a T cell subset sorted from them (not recorded which). These receptors originate from an adult woman who had mild COVID-19 (a few samples of this study predate the infection). Cell type and time point are not known. Both conserved end residues are part of each CDR3. Fields, in order: D gene, J gene, clone size, V gene, CDR3 DNA, CDR3 protein. The D gene is left open where the match is weak. Where a row states a size, it is once, few, many or the class of an expanded clone; other rows omit it.

>.|TRBJ1-5|.|TRBV27
TGTGCCAGCAGTTTGTCAAATCAGGGTTTGAAGCCCCAGCATTTT
CASSLSNQGLKPQHF
>.|TRBJ2-5|few|TRBV27
TGTGCCAGCAGCAAAAATGGGCAGCCAGAGACCCAGTACTTC
CASSKNGQPETQYF
>.|TRBJ2-1|many|TRBV29-1
TGCAGCGTTAAGAGTTCCTACAATGAGCAGTTCTTC
CSVKSSYNEQFF
>.|TRBJ1-4|.|TRBV6-1
TGTGCCAGCAGTGAAGCCAGACAGGTTAATGAAAAACTGTTTTTT
CASSEARQVNEKLFF
>TRBD1|TRBJ2-6|many|TRBV19
TGTGCCAGTAGTTCGGACAGGGGAAGGGCCAACGTCCTGACTTTC
CASSSDRGRANVLTF
>.|TRBJ2-1|.|TRBV20-1
TGCAGTGCTAGTATAGGGGCGAGTGAGCAGTTCTTC
CSASIGASEQFF
>.|TRBJ1-1|many|TRBV5-1
TGCGCCAGCAGCTTGGGAGGGGCCACTGAAGCTTTCTTT
CASSLGGATEAFF
>.|TRBJ2-7|.|TRBV12-3/TRBV12-4
TGTGCCAGCAGCCTTTCTACGGGGATATTCTCCTACGAGCAGTACTTC
CASSLSTGIFSYEQYF
>.|TRBJ2-3|.|TRBV5-1
TGCGCCAGCAGGCAGGACAGTCTAGATACGCAGTATTTT
CASRQDSLDTQYF
>TRBD2|TRBJ2-3|.|TRBV4-1
TGCGCCAGCAGCCCAGGGACTAGCGGGGGGGCCGTAGATACGCAGTATTTT
CASSPGTSGGAVDTQYF
>.|TRBJ2-1|.|TRBV20-1
TGCAGTCCAGGGTCCTCCTACAATGAGCAGTTCTTC
CSPGSSYNEQFF
>.|TRBJ2-4|few|TRBV5-1
TGCGCCAGCAGCTTCCCAGGGCCCAAAAACATTCAGTACTTC
CASSFPGPKNIQYF
>.|TRBJ2-5|.|TRBV6-1
TGTGCCAGCACCTTGAAAGAGACCCAGTACTTC
CASTLKETQYF
>TRBD2|TRBJ2-3|.|TRBV5-4
TGTGCCAGCAGGGACCTAGCGGATCCAGATACGCAGTATTTT
CASRDLADPDTQYF
>.|TRBJ2-2|.|TRBV14
TGTGCCAGCAGCCAAGCGGCGGGCGCCGGGGAGCTGTTTTTT
CASSQAAGAGELFF
>.|TRBJ2-3|few|TRBV7-6
TGTGCCAGCAGCTCCCCGGTCGGGGCAGATACGCAGTATTTT
CASSSPVGADTQYF
>.|TRBJ2-7|many|TRBV14
TGTGCCAGCAGCCAAGCCCCCCCCTACGAGCAGTACTTC
CASSQAPPYEQYF
>.|TRBJ2-1|many|TRBV9
TGTGCCAGCAGCCTCCCCACTGGCGGGGGCCCCAACAATGAGCAGTTCTTC
CASSLPTGGGPNNEQFF
>TRBD1|TRBJ1-1|few|TRBV6-5
TGTGCCAGCAGACCTAGCCCCGGACAGGACTATGAAGCTTTCTTT
CASRPSPGQDYEAFF
>TRBD1|TRBJ1-5|.|TRBV3-1
TGTGCCAGCAGCTTAGGACAGGGGGCTCAGCCCCAGCATTTT
CASSLGQGAQPQHF
>.|TRBJ1-2|.|TRBV4-3
TGCGCCAGCAGCCAAGATGCGGGACCCTATGGCTACACCTTC
CASSQDAGPYGYTF
>.|TRBJ2-7|few|TRBV12-3/TRBV12-4
TGTGCCAGCAGTTTATTCGGACGGAGGGGCGAGCAGTACTTC
CASSLFGRRGEQYF
>.|TRBJ1-6|few|TRBV6-5
TGTGCCAGCCGGAGGGTCACCTTGCTCGGTTCACCCCTCCACTTT
CASRRVTLLGSPLHF
>.|TRBJ2-7|few|TRBV4-1
TGCGCCAGCAGCCTGCAGGGGCCCCCCCTCGAGCAGTACTTC
CASSLQGPPLEQYF
>.|TRBJ2-7|.|TRBV5-1
TGCGCCAGCAGCTCCGACAGGCCACCCTACGAGCAGTACTTC
CASSSDRPPYEQYF
>.|TRBJ2-7|.|TRBV20-1
TGCAGTGCTAGAAACCCCGGGACGGTAACCTACGAGCAGTACTTC
CSARNPGTVTYEQYF
>.|TRBJ2-1|few|TRBV20-1
TGCAGTGCTTATGCATCCGGGGGCTCCTACAATGAGCAGTTCTTC
CSAYASGGSYNEQFF
>.|TRBJ2-5|.|TRBV18
TGTGCCAGCTCACCACCGGGCAAAGAGACCCAGTACTTC
CASSPPGKETQYF
>.|TRBJ1-1|once|TRBV12-3/TRBV12-4
TGTGCCAGCAGTTTAGGGATTTTGAACACTGAAGCTTTCTTT
CASSLGILNTEAFF
>.|TRBJ2-5|few|TRBV5-1
TGCGCCAGCAGCTTGGCCGAGGCAGGACGAAATCAAGAGACCCAGTACTTC
CASSLAEAGRNQETQYF
>.|TRBJ2-5|.|TRBV3-1
TGTGCCAGCAGCCAAGGAATGGATAGGGCAGGCTCGTGGGAGACCCAGTACTTC
CASSQGMDRAGSWETQYF
>.|TRBJ2-5|.|TRBV7-9
TGTGCCAGCAGCTTAGCGGAGGTATTCGGGGAGACCCAGTACTTC
CASSLAEVFGETQYF
>.|TRBJ2-3|.|TRBV25-1
TGTGCCAGCAGTCCGGAATCCCAACCTGATACGCAGTATTTT
CASSPESQPDTQYF
>.|TRBJ1-2|.|TRBV10-3
TGTGCCATCACAGGGGCACATGACTATGGCTACACCTTC
CAITGAHDYGYTF
>TRBD2|TRBJ2-6|few|TRBV20-1
TGCAGTGCTCACGGGGGAGCGGGGGCAACTTCTGGGGCCAACGTCCTGACTTTC
CSAHGGAGATSGANVLTF
>.|TRBJ2-1|.|TRBV12-3/TRBV12-4
TGTGCCAGCAGTTTGGGGACAAAGCAGTTCTTC
CASSLGTKQFF
>TRBD1|TRBJ2-1|.|TRBV7-9
TGTGCCAGCACCCCTGAAGGACAGGGCTATGAGCAGTTCTTC
CASTPEGQGYEQFF
>.|TRBJ2-7|.|TRBV5-1
TGCGCCAGCAGCTTACCAGACCACGAGCAGTACTTC
CASSLPDHEQYF
>TRBD2|TRBJ2-3|.|TRBV30
TGTGCCTGGAGTGAATTACTAGCGGGGGGGGCAGATACGCAGTATTTT
CAWSELLAGGADTQYF
>TRBD2|TRBJ2-7|few|TRBV4-2
TGTGCCAGCAGCTACGGACTAGCGGGCTACGAGCAGTACTTC
CASSYGLAGYEQYF
>.|TRBJ2-5|few|TRBV6-1
TGTGCCAGCAGTGGGGGCGCGGGGACCCAAGAGACCCAGTACTTC
CASSGGAGTQETQYF
>TRBD1|TRBJ2-7|.|TRBV28
TGTGCCAGCAGTTGGGGCGACAGGGAAGGAGAGCAGTACTTC
CASSWGDREGEQYF
>.|TRBJ2-4|.|TRBV7-2
TGTGCCAGCAGCTACGTCGGGCAGGGATGGGGCAAAAACATTCAGTACTTC
CASSYVGQGWGKNIQYF
>.|TRBJ1-1|.|TRBV4-2
TGTGCCAGCAGCAAAGAAAGGGCGCGGACTGAAGCTTTCTTT
CASSKERARTEAFF
>TRBD2|TRBJ2-3|.|TRBV20-1
TGCAGTGCCGAAAAGTTCGAGCGGGGGGGCACAGATACGCAGTATTTT
CSAEKFERGGTDTQYF
>TRBD2|TRBJ2-1|few|TRBV2
TGTGCCAGCAGTGAAGGTACCTGGACTAGGCCAGTGAATGAGCAGTTCTTC
CASSEGTWTRPVNEQFF
>.|TRBJ2-1|.|TRBV19
TGTGCCAGTAGTATAGCGAGAGGGCACTACAATGAGCAGTTCTTC
CASSIARGHYNEQFF
>.|TRBJ1-5|few|TRBV10-2
TGCGCCAGCAGTGAGTCCGGCCTGGGCCAGCCCCAGCATTTT
CASSESGLGQPQHF
>TRBD2|TRBJ2-5|.|TRBV5-1
TGCGCCAGCAGCCGCGGGACTAGCGAACGACCGACCCAGTACTTC
CASSRGTSERPTQYF
>.|TRBJ2-3|few|TRBV4-2
TGTGCCAGCAGCCAATTCCGCGGGGGCCGAGATACGCAGTATTTT
CASSQFRGGRDTQYF